Shown below are 8 T cell receptor beta chains from a single sample sequenced in a study of cytomegalovirus exposure and HLA in healthy donors. The PCR made use of 60 Vbeta and 13 Jbeta primers. The data were produced by immunoSEQ multiplex PCR, yet TCRdb's version contains in-frame clones alone and is incomplete. The repertoire includes roughly 180,000 clones, 75% to 90% of them detected once, and 4.5% to 5.5% sits in the top ten. Material for sequencing was PBMCs. These receptors all stem from a woman aged 45 to 65 in good health and CMV-seropositive.

The chain couples TRBV7-9 to TRBJ2-3, with 8 bases aligning to TRBD2. Trimming took 3 bases from V and 11 from J; bases not matched to a gene: 4. The CDR3 runs 12 residues. Germline CDR1 reads SEHNR; CDR2 reads FQNEAQ (reference sequence). The CDR3 bases are TGTGCCAGCAGCTTGGGTCTAGCGGGGCAGTATTTT. Its protein product is CASSLGLAGQYF.

The chain links TRBV10-1 to TRBJ1-1, with D tentatively TRBD1 (6 bases). Germline CDR1 WNHNN, CDR2 SYGVQD (reference sequence). The V and J ends lost 0 bases and 6 bases respectively, with 11 bases between them. This CDR3 is built from 14 residues. CDR3 residues: CASSESGRQAEAFF. The CDR3, as DNA: TGCGCCAGCAGTGAGTCCGGCAGACAGGCTGAAGCTTTCTTT.

The gene calls are TRBV19 and TRBJ2-4, with TRBD1 as a possible D gene (5 bases). The CDR3 consists of 15 residues. V was shortened by 6 bases and J by 4 bases, with 16 bases between the two germline ends. Germline V gene sequence: CDR1 LNHDA, CDR2 SQIVND (reference sequence). The CDR3 region is CASRPGLRGKNIQYF. As DNA, the CDR3 is TGTGCCAGTAGGCCGGGCCTTAGGGGAAAAAACATTCAGTACTTC.

The chain uses TRBV5-1 and TRBJ2-1; 10 bases agree with TRBD2. The V gene end was trimmed by 6 bases and the J gene end by 0 bases; junction bases not matched to a gene: 6. Germline lookup yields CDR1 SGHRS and CDR2 YFSETQ. The CDR3 runs 16 residues. CDR3 in amino acids: CASIPAGGSSYNEQFF. The CDR3 nucleotides are TGCGCCAGCATTCCAGCGGGGGGGAGCTCCTACAATGAGCAGTTCTTC. Full variable domain (rest looked up from reference TRBV5-1 and TRBJ2-1): KAGVTQTPRYLIKTRGQQVTLSCSPISGHRSVSWYQQTPGQGLQFLFEYFSETQRNKGNFPGRFSGRQFSNSRSEMNVSTLELGDSALYLCASIPAGGSSYNEQFFGPGTRLTVL.

This clone was recorded once. J is TRBJ2-1 and V is TRBV6-5; tentatively, D is TRBD2 (5 bases). The germline CDR1 and CDR2 sequences are MNHEY and SVGAGI. This CDR3 is 13 amino acids long. V was cut by 6 bases and J by 5 bases, with 11 bases left in between. This chain's CDR3 is CASRTRKNNEQFF. For the CDR3, the DNA is TGTGCCAGCAGAACTAGAAAAAACAATGAGCAGTTCTTC.

The gene calls are TRBV21-1 and TRBJ1-5; the table names TRBD1, a call not compared with the DNA. TRBV21-1 is recorded as a pseudogene. This CDR3 is 15 amino acids long. The CDR3 coding sequence is TGTGCCAGCAGTCTCATCAGGGGGCCGGGGCAGCCCCAGCATTTT. Amino acids: CASSLIRGPGQPQHF.

This chain links TRBV9 with TRBJ1-2; 10 nucleotides match TRBD1. CDR1 and CDR2 (germline): SGDLS, YYNGEE. The CDR3 sequence is 16 residues long. Trimming cost V 3 bases and J 3 bases; bases outside gene matches: 8. CDR3 nucleotide sequence: TGTGCCAGCAGCGGATTGGGACAGGGGAGGGACTATGGCTACACCTTC. Translating it yields CASSGLGQGRDYGYTF.

V is TRBV29-1 and J is TRBJ1-2; D is ambiguous. Looked up from germline, CDR1 is SQVTM and CDR2 is ANQGSEA. V shed 3 bases and J shed 6 bases, with 14 bases lying between them. This CDR3 is 13 amino acids long. The chain's CDR3 is CSVDFGRTDGYTF. In DNA form, the CDR3 reads TGCAGCGTTGACTTCGGGAGGACGGATGGCTACACCTTC.